This T cell receptor beta chain was recorded in a study of blood T cell repertoires in COVID-19. Study-wide context: Samples of COVID-19 (acute and convalescent) were obtained from the United States, Italy and Spain. From T cells, B-cell-depleted T cells, or PBMCs came the material, which was cDNA or gDNA.

Source study methods: Nucleated cell number was recorded as an estimate derived from reference gene primer amplification. Repertoires were generated with immunoSEQ multiplex PCR, while TCRdb's copy carries only in-frame clones and drops some. The V and J calls and clone size were taken over from that table, and D and trimming were inferred from the DNA. The sample comprises 350,000 or so clones, about 90% of which are singletons, and 10% rests with the top ten. J lost 5 bases, V lost 5 bases, and 8 bases had no gene match. In germline, CDR1 is SEHNR, CDR2 FQNEAQ (reference sequence). The CDR3 sequence is 14 residues long. During active infection, Seattle patients enrolled and were then monitored through disease.

This sequence joins TRBV7-9 and TRBJ2-5, with TRBD1 matching over 7 bases. The sample consisted of peripheral blood. This receptor was taken from a woman under 40 with COVID-19, enrolled during active disease. In nucleotides, the CDR3 is TGTGCCAGCAGCCGAGGGGGCGCGGAGGAGACCCAGTACTTC. It encodes CASSRGGAEETQYF.